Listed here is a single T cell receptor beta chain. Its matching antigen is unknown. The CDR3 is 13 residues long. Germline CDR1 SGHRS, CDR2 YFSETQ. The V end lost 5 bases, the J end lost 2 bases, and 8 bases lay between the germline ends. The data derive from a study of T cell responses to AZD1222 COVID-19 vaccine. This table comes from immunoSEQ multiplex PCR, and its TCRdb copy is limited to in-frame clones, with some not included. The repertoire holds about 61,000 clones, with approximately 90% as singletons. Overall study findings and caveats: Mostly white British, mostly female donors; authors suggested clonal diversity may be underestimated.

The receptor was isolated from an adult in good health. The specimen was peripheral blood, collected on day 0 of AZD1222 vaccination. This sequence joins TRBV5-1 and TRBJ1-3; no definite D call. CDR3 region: CASRPSTGNTIYF. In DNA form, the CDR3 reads TGCGCCAGCAGGCCCTCAACTGGAAACACCATATATTTT. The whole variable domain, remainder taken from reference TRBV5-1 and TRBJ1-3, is KAGVTQTPRYLIKTRGQQVTLSCSPISGHRSVSWYQQTPGQGLQFLFEYFSETQRNKGNFPGRFSGRQFSNSRSEMNVSTLELGDSALYLCASRPSTGNTIYFGEGSWLTVV.